This T cell receptor (beta chain) was captured in a study of control samples from healthy donors and cancer patients. Produced via immunoSEQ multiplex PCR; TCRdb's table is partial and in-frame only. The table shows about 120,000 clones, with around 89% occurring only once. The CDR3 has 15 amino acids. CDR1 and CDR2 (germline): SQVTM, ANQGSEA. V trimming: 3 bases; J trimming: 1 base; junction bases outside the gene matches: 3. The sample was blood. The TCR was taken from a man aged 50 to 60 in good health. This rearrangement joins TRBV29-1 to TRBJ1-1; 12 bases are a match to TRBD1. The CDR3 protein is CSVEGQGASNTEAFF. In DNA, the CDR3 is TGCAGCGTTGAGGGACAGGGGGCATCGAACACTGAAGCTTTCTTT.